These 28 T cell receptor beta chains share one sample of origin, sequenced in a study of cytomegalovirus exposure and HLA in healthy donors. PCR primers comprised 60 Vbeta and 13 Jbeta primers. Data came from immunoSEQ multiplex PCR; TCRdb stores just in-frame clones and leaves some out. The profile shows about 180,000 clones, around three quarters of them singletons. Sequencing was performed on PBMCs. Receptors were obtained from a young woman in good health and CMV-seropositive.

The chain uses TRBV27 and TRBJ2-5, with 7 positions matching TRBD2. CDR3 length: 15 amino acids. Trimming removed 5 bases from V and 5 bases from J; junction bases left unmatched: 11. The V gene's germline CDR1 is MNHEY and CDR2 SMNVEV (reference sequence). The DNA of the CDR3 is TGTGCCAGCAGTCCGCTGGGGGGGGTGGGCGAGACCCAGTACTTC. This codes for CASSPLGGVGETQYF.

This clone came up a few times. V and J are TRBV4-3 and TRBJ1-4; D not resolved. Germline V CDR1 and CDR2: LGHNA, YSLEER. V shed 2 bases and J shed 2 bases, with 9 bases lying between them. This CDR3 is 15 amino acids long. The CDR3 is CASSQRPGTNEKLFF. Written as DNA, the CDR3 is TGCGCCAGCAGCCAACGTCCCGGGACTAATGAAAAACTGTTTTTT.

In this sample, this clone turned up once. The CDR3 loop is CASSFRQGVQPQHF. DNA of the CDR3: TGTGCCAGCAGCTTCCGACAGGGGGTTCAGCCCCAGCATTTT. The J gene is TRBJ1-5, the V gene TRBV7-2; 9 positions agree with TRBD1. The CDR3 runs 14 residues. Looked up from germline, CDR1 is SGHTA and CDR2 is FQGNSA. Trimming at V came to 3 bases and at J to 6 bases, leaving 3 bases not matched to a gene.

This rearrangement joins TRBV7-2 to TRBJ2-3; 8 nucleotides agree with TRBD2. The junction had 8 bases not matched to a gene; V was cut back by 1 base and J by 2 bases. Germline-derived CDR1 and CDR2 are SGHTA and FQGNSA. The CDR3 loop spans 17 amino acids. Written as DNA, the CDR3 is TGTGCCAGCAGCTTAGGTTCCGGCGGGGGGATCACAGATACGCAGTATTTT. It translates to CASSLGSGGGITDTQYF.

This rearrangement joins TRBV27 to TRBJ1-1; 8 bases match TRBD1. Germline V CDR1 and CDR2: MNHEY, SMNVEV (reference sequence). The length of the CDR3 is 13 residues. V lost 5 bases, J lost 6 bases, and 5 bases stayed unmatched. The CDR3 DNA is TGTGCCAGCAGTCCAAGGACAGGGTCTGAAGCTTTCTTT. This encodes CASSPRTGSEAFF.

V gene TRBV21-1 combines with J gene TRBJ1-1. TRBV21-1 is flagged as a pseudogene. CDR3 size: 15 residues. CDR3 amino acids: CASSSPRMETTEAFF. The CDR3 nucleotides are TGTGCCAGCAGCTCTCCACGGATGGAGACCACTGAAGCTTTCTTT.

The chain employs TRBV14 and TRBJ2-7, with no clear D. V was trimmed by 4 bases and J by 4 bases, leaving 11 bases between them. The CDR3 loop spans 13 amino acids. Germline loops: CDR1 SGHDN, CDR2 FVKESK. For the CDR3, the DNA is TGTGCCAGCAGCCTACCGCTGGAGTACGAGCAGTACTTC. Amino acid sequence: CASSLPLEYEQYF.

J is TRBJ1-5 and V is TRBV19; D is ambiguous. Germline lookup yields CDR1 LNHDA and CDR2 SQIVND (reference sequence). Trimming stripped 0 bases from V and 3 bases from J, with 3 bases between. The CDR3 is 13 residues long. In DNA, the CDR3 is TGTGCCAGTAGTATAGAGGCCAATCAGCCCCAGCATTTT. Translating gives CASSIEANQPQHF.

This clone was detected only a few times. The chain uses TRBV6-6 and TRBJ2-7, with TRBD1 identical over 9 bases. CDR3 size: 16 residues. The germline CDR1 and CDR2 sequences are MNHNY and SVGAGI (reference sequence). V dropped 5 bases and J dropped 0; count of bases not matched to a gene: 8. CDR3 DNA sequence: TGTGCCAGCAGTACCTCCGCGACAGGGGGCTCCTACGAGCAGTACTTC. It codes for CASSTSATGGSYEQYF.

CDR3 DNA: TGCGCCAGCAGTGATATACGGGCCATGCCGGGGACAGATACGCAGTATTTT. This codes for CASSDIRAMPGTDTQYF. J is TRBJ2-3 and V is TRBV10-1; D is perhaps TRBD2 (5 bases). V lost 3 bases, J lost 3 bases, and 19 bases lay in between. The CDR3 is made up of 17 amino acids. The germline CDR1 and CDR2 sequences are WNHNN and SYGVQD (reference sequence).

The gene calls are TRBV7-6 and TRBJ2-3; D perhaps matches TRBD2 (6 bases). The CDR3 has 16 amino acids. Trimming removed 2 bases at V and 0 bases at J, with 12 bases between. In germline, CDR1 is SGHVS, CDR2 FNYEAQ. The CDR3 sequence: CASSLQGLTSTDTQYF. CDR3 coding DNA: TGTGCCAGCAGCTTACAGGGACTTACTAGCACAGATACGCAGTATTTT.

The chain links TRBV11-3 to TRBJ2-7; D possibly corresponds to TRBD1 (5 bases). This CDR3 has 13 residues. From germline, CDR1 is SGHNT and CDR2 YENEEA. Between the trimmed V and J ends, which lost 3 bases and 3 bases, there was a span of 9 bases. CDR3: CASSLEQGYEQYF. The CDR3 DNA is TGTGCCAGCAGCTTGGAGCAGGGCTACGAGCAGTACTTC.

CDR3 DNA: TGCGCCAGCAGCTTGGCGGGACAGGGAGGAGGAACTAATGAAAAACTGTTTTTT. Translated, it gives CASSLAGQGGGTNEKLFF. The chain is built from TRBV5-1 and TRBJ1-4; TRBD1 matches 9 bases. The CDR3 spans 18 residues. Per the germline V gene, CDR1 is SGHRS and CDR2 is YFSETQ. Losses at the gene ends were 0 bases for V and 1 base for J; bases not matched to a gene: 7.

The V gene is TRBV22-1, the J gene TRBJ2-5; the table names TRBD2, a call not compared with the DNA. TRBV22-1 is reported as a pseudogene. The CDR3 contains 16 residues. The CDR3 bases are TGTCCTGGGAGCGCACGTGGGGGGAATGGCCAAGAGACCCAGTACTTC. Amino acid sequence: CPGSARGGNGQETQYF.

The chain joins TRBV19 to TRBJ1-6; D possibly corresponds to TRBD1 (5 bases). Germline-derived CDR1 and CDR2 are LNHDA and SQIVND (reference sequence). This CDR3 has 19 amino acids. With 2 bases removed from V and 1 base from J, the gap between germline ends came to 18 bases. The CDR3 loop reads CASSISSDGGGSYNSPLHF. The CDR3 coding sequence is TGTGCCAGTAGTATATCCTCCGACGGGGGGGGATCCTATAATTCACCCCTCCACTTT.

The CDR3 bases are TGTGCCTGGAGCGGGACAGGAGACTATGGCTACACCTTC. The encoded protein is CAWSGTGDYGYTF. The rearrangement joins TRBV30 to TRBJ1-2; 8 bases are shared with TRBD1. Per the germline V gene, CDR1 is GTSNPN and CDR2 is SVGIG (reference sequence). J lost 3 bases, V lost 3 bases, and 3 bases had no gene match. The CDR3 runs 13 residues. The full variable domain, in which reference TRBV30 and TRBJ1-2 provide the parts outside the CDR3, is SQTIHQWPATLVQPVGSPLSLECTVEGTSNPNLYWYRQAAGRGLQLLFYSVGIGQISSEVPQNLSASRPQDRQFILSSKKLLLSDSGFYLCAWSGTGDYGYTFGSGTRLTVV.

This chain joins TRBV29-1 and TRBJ2-3, with 14 bases matching TRBD2. V shed 3 bases, J shed 1 base, and the junction held 9 bases outside the gene matches. The CDR3 runs 18 residues. Germline loops: CDR1 SQVTM, CDR2 ANQGSEA. The CDR3 nucleotides read TGCAGCGTTGAGGGACTAGCGGGGGCCCGAGTCGGCACAGATACGCAGTATTTT. This gives the protein CSVEGLAGARVGTDTQYF.

The genes are TRBV15 and TRBJ1-4; TRBD1 might be the D (6 bases). The germline V gene has CDR1 LNHNV and CDR2 YYDKDF (reference sequence). The CDR3 covers 15 residues. Trimming stripped 2 bases from V and 4 bases from J, with 11 bases between. The CDR3 coding sequence is TGTGCCACCAGCAGATTGGACAGTTATAATGAAAAACTGTTTTTT. This codes for CATSRLDSYNEKLFF.

V is TRBV18 and J is TRBJ2-7; 8 bases align to TRBD2. Germline values: CDR1 KGHSH, CDR2 LQKENI. Germline trimming cut 3 bases from V and 4 bases from J; bases unmatched to any gene: 14. The CDR3 sequence is 17 residues long. In DNA form, the CDR3 reads TGTGCCAGCTCACCCAAACTGAGCGGGGGCGCGAAGTACGAGCAGTACTTC. Residues: CASSPKLSGGAKYEQYF.

This chain links TRBV7-2 with TRBJ1-2; TRBD1 agrees at 11 bases. Trimming removed 5 bases from V and 4 bases from J; junction bases left unmatched: 3. The germline V gene encodes CDR1 SGHTA and CDR2 FQGNSA. This CDR3 has 14 amino acids. The CDR3 nucleotides read TGTGCCAGCAGCGGACAGGGGGCTTTCTATGGCTACACCTTC. This gives the protein CASSGQGAFYGYTF.

The chain uses TRBV18 and TRBJ1-3, with 8 bases aligning to TRBD1. V was clipped by 3 bases and J by 2 bases; unmatched bases: 3. The CDR3 is 15 residues long. From germline, CDR1 is KGHSH and CDR2 LQKENI. In DNA, the CDR3 is TGTGCCAGCTCACCGGGACAGGTCGCTGGAAACACCATATATTTT. Translating gives CASSPGQVAGNTIYF.

V usage is TRBV6-5 and J usage is TRBJ2-7; no firm D call. The CDR3 length is 12 residues. Germline-derived CDR1 and CDR2 are MNHEY and SVGAGI. Trimming took 6 bases from V and 3 from J, leaving 9 bases between them. The CDR3 region is CASSPRGYEQYF. CDR3 coding DNA: TGTGCCAGCAGCCCCCGCGGCTACGAGCAGTACTTC.

This chain joins TRBV19 and TRBJ2-7; the match to TRBD1 covers 7 bases. Germline loops: CDR1 LNHDA, CDR2 SQIVND (reference sequence). V lost 6 bases and J lost 4; bases outside the gene matches: 12. This CDR3 has 15 amino acids. CDR3 in amino acids: CASRSSGTDVYEQYF. The CDR3 DNA reads TGTGCCAGTAGGAGCTCCGGGACAGACGTATACGAGCAGTACTTC.

This chain connects TRBV30 to TRBJ1-2, with D hard to call. Trimming removed 1 base from V and 6 bases from J, with 6 bases in between. Germline-derived CDR1 and CDR2 are GTSNPN and SVGIG (reference sequence). This CDR3 is built from 11 residues. The CDR3 DNA is TGTGCCTGGAGTGACAGCCATGGCTACACCTTC. This gives the protein CAWSDSHGYTF.

This clone was counted between two and nine times. The V and J genes are TRBV27 and TRBJ2-1; possible D gene TRBD2, 6 bases. V lost 10 bases and J lost 6, with 19 bases in between. Germline V gives CDR1 MNHEY, CDR2 SMNVEV (reference sequence). The CDR3 spans 14 residues. The CDR3 DNA follows: TGTGCCAACGGGGTGGGGGAGGAGGGCAATGAGCAGTTCTTC. Encoded protein: CANGVGEEGNEQFF.

This sequence joins TRBV19 and TRBJ1-5; 7 bases align to TRBD1. Germline CDR1 reads LNHDA; CDR2 reads SQIVND (reference sequence). The trim removed 5 bases at V and 3 bases at J, leaving 7 bases unmatched. The CDR3 extends over 15 amino acids. CDR3 residues: CASSPGQDYNQPQHF. CDR3 nucleotide sequence: TGTGCCAGTAGTCCAGGACAGGATTACAATCAGCCCCAGCATTTT.

The V call is TRBV18, the J call TRBJ2-1; 11 bases are shared with TRBD2. This CDR3 region has 16 residues. Trimming at V came to 3 bases and at J to 3 bases, leaving 4 bases not matched to a gene. Per germline, CDR1 KGHSH and CDR2 LQKENI. The CDR3 nucleotides are TGTGCCAGCTCACCTGGGACTAGCGGACTCTACAATGAGCAGTTCTTC. This gives the protein CASSPGTSGLYNEQFF.

CDR3 nucleotide sequence: TGCGCCAGCAGCTCCGAAGGGGGGGAAGATACGCAGTATTTT. It encodes CASSSEGGEDTQYF. V usage is TRBV4-3 and J usage is TRBJ2-3, with D possibly matching TRBD2 (7 bases). The CDR3 is made up of 14 amino acids. V dropped 5 bases and J dropped 5 bases, with 14 bases sitting between them. Germline V gives CDR1 LGHNA, CDR2 YSLEER.